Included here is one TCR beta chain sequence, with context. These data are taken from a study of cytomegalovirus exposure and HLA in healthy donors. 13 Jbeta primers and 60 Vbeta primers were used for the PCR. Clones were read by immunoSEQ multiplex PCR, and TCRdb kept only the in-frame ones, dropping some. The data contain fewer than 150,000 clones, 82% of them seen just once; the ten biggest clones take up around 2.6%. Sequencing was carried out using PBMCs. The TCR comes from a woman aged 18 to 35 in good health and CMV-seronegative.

CDR3 loop: CSVGFGTGFGTEAFF. DNA for the CDR3: TGCAGCGTTGGGTTCGGGACTGGGTTTGGCACTGAAGCTTTCTTT. The chain uses TRBV29-1 and TRBJ1-1; weak D call: TRBD1 (5 bases). The CDR3 extends over 15 amino acids. Germline lookup yields CDR1 SQVTM and CDR2 ANQGSEA. Trimming shortened V by 4 bases and J by 4 bases, and 19 bases separated the two germline ends.